The 14 T cell receptor beta chains below all came from one sample that was sequenced in a study of T cells and Merkel cell carcinoma outcomes. Data came from immunoSEQ multiplex PCR; TCRdb stores just in-frame clones and leaves some out. The data show 8,000 to 9,500 clones, with less than 90% seen just once and 2% to 2.5% held by the top ten. The specimen was tumor tissue from Merkel cell carcinoma. Receptors were obtained from a human donor with Merkel cell carcinoma.

The chain recombines TRBV19 with TRBJ2-1; D is unresolved. The CDR3 extends over 13 amino acids. Trimming cost V 10 bases and J 0 bases, with 10 bases left between them. Looked up from germline, CDR1 is LNHDA and CDR2 is SQIVND (reference sequence). The CDR3 region has the DNA TGTGCCACACGGACGGGCTCCTACAATGAGCAGTTCTTC. Its protein product is CATRTGSYNEQFF.

The chain couples TRBV7-9 to TRBJ2-5; D remains ambiguous. V was cut by 1 base and J by 7 bases, with 4 bases left in between. CDR1 is SEHNR, CDR2 FQNEAQ, per germline (reference sequence). This CDR3 contains 11 residues. DNA for the CDR3: TGTGCCAGCAGCTTAGATGGGACCCAGTACTTC. Its protein product is CASSLDGTQYF.

The chain carries TRBV6-5 and TRBJ2-4; D unclear. Trimming removed 2 bases at V and 6 bases at J, with 8 bases between. The CDR3 runs 13 residues. CDR1 and CDR2 from the germline V gene are MNHEY and SVGAGI. In DNA, the CDR3 is TGTGCCAGCAGTTACACCGAACGAAACATTCAGTACTTC. It is translated as CASSYTERNIQYF.

The chain joins TRBV2 to TRBJ1-1, with D unresolved. Germline loops: CDR1 SNHLY, CDR2 FYNNEI. Trimming removed 4 bases from V and 0 bases from J, with 9 bases in between. The CDR3 covers 14 residues. The CDR3 DNA reads TGTGCCAGCAGTGTTCGGACTCTGAACACTGAAGCTTTCTTT. Translated, it gives CASSVRTLNTEAFF.

This clone was seen more than once but under ten times. The rearrangement uses TRBV7-9 and TRBJ1-3, with D perhaps matching TRBD1 (5 bases). The CDR3 runs 16 residues. V gave up 5 bases and J gave up 0 bases, with 14 bases separating them. The germline V gene encodes CDR1 SEHNR and CDR2 FQNEAQ (reference sequence). The CDR3 sequence is CASSLGRTSSGNTIYF. CDR3 nucleotide sequence: TGTGCCAGCAGCCTGGGACGGACGAGCTCTGGAAACACCATATATTTT.

This clone has more than one count but fewer than ten. J is TRBJ2-5 and V is TRBV5-1, with D uncertain. Trimming took 3 bases from V and 1 from J, leaving 7 bases between them. CDR1 SGHRS and CDR2 YFSETQ come from the germline V gene. This CDR3 contains 13 residues. The CDR3 region is CASSWIPQETQYF. The CDR3 DNA reads TGCGCCAGCAGCTGGATACCCCAAGAGACCCAGTACTTC.

The J gene is TRBJ2-7, the V gene TRBV28; either TRBD1 or TRBD2 may supply D (5 bases each). Germline CDR1 reads MDHEN; CDR2 reads SYDVKM. Trimming cost V 7 bases and J 1 base, with 17 bases left between them. CDR3 size: 15 residues. This CDR3 reads CASKSDRPGSYEQYF. As DNA, the CDR3 is TGTGCCAGCAAGTCAGACAGACCGGGGTCCTACGAGCAGTACTTC.

The chain couples TRBV2 to TRBJ2-7, with D maybe TRBD1 (6 bases). The germline V and J ends were trimmed by 6 bases and 5 bases, with 11 bases remaining between them. The germline CDR1 and CDR2 sequences are SNHLY and FYNNEI. The CDR3 contains 12 residues. CDR3 residues: CASRAQGNEQYF. For the CDR3, the DNA is TGTGCCAGCAGGGCACAGGGAAACGAGCAGTACTTC.

This chain joins TRBV7-2 and TRBJ1-4; 8 bases line up with TRBD1. V trimming: 3 bases; J trimming: 3 bases; junction bases outside the gene matches: 3. This CDR3 is built from 15 residues. In germline, CDR1 is SGHTA, CDR2 FQGNSA. The CDR3 reads CASSFDRGSNEKLFF. The CDR3 nucleotides are TGTGCCAGCAGCTTCGACAGGGGTTCTAATGAAAAACTGTTTTTT. Full variable domain (missing parts from reference TRBV7-2 and TRBJ1-4): GAGVSQSPSNKVTEKGKDVELRCDPISGHTALYWYRQSLGQGLEFLIYFQGNSAPDKSGLPSDRFSAERTGGSVSTLTIQRTQQEDSAVYLCASSFDRGSNEKLFFGSGTQLSVL.

J is TRBJ2-7 and V is TRBV5-1; D remains unclear. The V end was cut by 4 bases, the J end by 5 bases, with 13 bases between. This CDR3 contains 13 residues. Per germline, CDR1 SGHRS and CDR2 YFSETQ. CDR3 region: CASSAQRRNEQYF. The CDR3 DNA follows: TGCGCCAGCAGCGCGCAACGTAGAAACGAGCAGTACTTC.

This chain links TRBV7-9 with TRBJ1-1, with a tentative D call TRBD1 (5 bases). The CDR3 extends over 14 amino acids. V shed 7 bases and J shed 3 bases, with 15 bases lying between them. Looked up from germline, CDR1 is SEHNR and CDR2 is FQNEAQ (reference sequence). The CDR3 DNA sequence: TGTGCCAGCACTTCCTGGGGGAAGGACACTGAAGCTTTCTTT. It translates to CASTSWGKDTEAFF.

This chain links TRBV6-5 with TRBJ2-6, with D hard to call. With 6 bases removed from V and 1 base from J, the gap between germline ends came to 4 bases. The CDR3 loop spans 13 amino acids. Germline CDR1 and CDR2: MNHEY and SVGAGI. For the CDR3, the DNA is TGTGCCAGCAGCAAATCTGGGGCCAACGTCCTGACTTTC. This codes for CASSKSGANVLTF.

This chain connects TRBV20-1 to TRBJ2-3; D gene ambiguous. Trimming removed 0 bases at V and 5 bases at J, with 3 bases between. CDR1 is DFQATT and CDR2 is SNEGSKA in the germline V gene (reference sequence). The CDR3 spans 11 residues. The CDR3 here is CSARDKDTQYF. The CDR3 nucleotides read TGCAGTGCTAGAGATAAAGATACGCAGTATTTT.

The chain joins TRBV23-1 to TRBJ1-4; no definite D call. TRBV23-1 is known as an ORF, though its function is uncertain. Trimming shortened V by 4 bases and J by 5 bases, and 5 bases separated the two germline ends. The CDR3 extends over 12 amino acids. DNA of the CDR3: TGCGCCAGCAGTCCTATGAATGAAAAACTGTTTTTT. As protein: CASSPMNEKLFF.